This T cell receptor beta chain was profiled in a study of blood T cell repertoires in COVID-19. Study context: The United States, Italy and Spain supplied acute and convalescent COVID-19 samples. T cells, B-cell-depleted T cells, or PBMCs provided the cDNA or gDNA that served as material.

Method: immunoSEQ multiplex PCR; TCRdb's copy keeps in-frame clones and lacks some. The table lists around 87,000 clones, roughly nine tenths of them singletons. The specimen sequenced was peripheral blood. The receptor was derived from a man between 50 and 59 years old with acute or convalescent COVID-19.

The CDR3 protein is CASSPPTGSDTQYF. CDR3 coding DNA: TGTGCCAGCAGCCCTCCCACGGGTTCAGATACGCAGTATTTT. This chain joins TRBV7-9 and TRBJ2-3, with D unresolved. The V end lost 5 bases, the J end lost 4 bases, and 13 bases lay between the germline ends. This CDR3 region has 14 residues. CDR1 and CDR2 (germline): SEHNR, FQNEAQ (reference sequence).